This TCR beta chain is from a study of T-cell memory formation after mild COVID-19. On the study more broadly: Clusters were largely donor specific.

After 5'RACE with constant-segment primers, TCR alpha and TCR beta cDNA libraries carrying sample barcodes and UMIs were obtained. TCRdb used MiXCR to reprocess the 5' RACE reads, holding one entry per CDR3 protein. Altogether around 220,000 distinct CDR3 sequences are present, 16% being singletons, with the ten largest covering 3.5%. The CDR3 is 15 residues long. Germline CDR1 and CDR2: LGHNA and YSLEER. V lost 0 bases and J 4 bases, leaving 10 bases between the germline ends. The specimen sequenced was PBMCs or a T cell subset sorted from them (not recorded which). This rearrangement joins TRBV4-3 to TRBJ2-1; tentatively, D is TRBD2 (5 bases). The receptor's source is a man between 18 and 35 years old who had mild COVID-19 (a few samples of this study predate the infection). Cell type and time point are not known. CDR3 sequence: CASSQERVSYNEQFF. As DNA, the CDR3 is TGCGCCAGCAGCCAAGAGAGGGTATCTTACAATGAGCAGTTCTTC.